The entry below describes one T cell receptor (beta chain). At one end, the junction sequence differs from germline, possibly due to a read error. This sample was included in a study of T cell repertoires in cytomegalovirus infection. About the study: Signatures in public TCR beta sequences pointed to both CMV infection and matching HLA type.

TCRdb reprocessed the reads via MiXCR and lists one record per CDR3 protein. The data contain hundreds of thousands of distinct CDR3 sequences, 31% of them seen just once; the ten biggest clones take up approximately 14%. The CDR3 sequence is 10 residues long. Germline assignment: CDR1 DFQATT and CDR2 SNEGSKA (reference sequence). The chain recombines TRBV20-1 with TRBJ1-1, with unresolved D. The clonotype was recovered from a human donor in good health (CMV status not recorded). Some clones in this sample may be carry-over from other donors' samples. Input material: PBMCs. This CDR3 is CSARDPPGDF. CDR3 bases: TGCAGTGCTAGAGATCCGCCGGGAGACTTT.